There are a few counts of the clone carrying this TCR beta chain. TCRdb reanalysed the RT-PCR reads using MiXCR and keeps one entry per CDR3 protein. The table lists a few hundred thousand distinct CDR3 sequences, 11% of them singletons, with around 10% in the top ten. V was pared by 6 bases and J by 6 bases, with 12 bases of the junction left unmatched. Germline-derived CDR1 and CDR2 are MNHNS and SASEGT. CDR3 length equals 15 residues. This specimen belongs to a study of response to subunit inactivated influenza vaccine. This sample also belongs to another study, concerning T cells expressing NK-cell markers. That study reports: The authors generated TCR beta cDNA through 5'RACE template switching with UMIs. Seven of the eight sequenced donors were classified as HCMV-seropositive, and one was classified as seronegative. Dominant NKG2C+ clonotype frequencies of roughly 1.0-7.0% of CD8+ T cells were measured in over five donors. The leading position in the CD3+CD56-NKG2C+ fraction of several donors also went to these clonotypes. HCMV specificity of expanded NKG2C+ T cell clones remained unclear.

V and J are TRBV6-1 and TRBJ2-3; 7 nucleotides match TRBD1. The receptor's source is a middle-aged man who received an inactivated influenza vaccine. Sample: PBMCs from blood, taken on the day of vaccination. The CDR3 spells CASSSGTASRDTQYF. The CDR3 nucleotides read TGTGCCAGCAGCTCGGGGACAGCGTCCAGGGATACGCAGTATTTT.